The clone carrying this T cell receptor (beta chain) came up a few times. The antigen remains undetermined. The sample belongs to a study of T cells after yellow fever vaccination. The length of the CDR3 is 14 residues. With 4 bases removed from V and 5 bases from J, the gap between germline ends came to 12 bases. The germline V gene encodes CDR1 SGHRS and CDR2 YFSETQ. Findings of the study overall: Among all clonotypes, a small share was observed in both CD4 and CD8 compartments. Peaking on day 5 versus 15, the secondary response was faster but weaker. In post-booster samples, most primary-vaccination clones reappeared (just under 98% CD4, 88% CD8).

Production of TCR cDNA was by 5'RACE template switching, which also added a universal primer site and UMIs. TCRdb re-called the 5' RACE reads through MiXCR, storing one row per CDR3 protein. The data show 620,000 or so distinct CDR3 sequences, with 17% seen just once and approximately 15% held by the top ten. The specimen comprised PBMCs, sampled about 5 days after the first yellow fever vaccination. The V call is TRBV5-1, the J call TRBJ1-4; D unclear. The origin of this receptor is a man between 18 and 35 years old who received the YFV17D yellow fever vaccine. The CDR3 is CASSVQVMNEKLFF. As DNA, the CDR3 is TGCGCCAGCAGCGTCCAGGTGATGAATGAAAAACTGTTTTTT.